One sample yielded the 15 T cell receptor beta chains listed below, sequenced in a study of blood T cells in healthy people across ages. A second PCR, run for roughly 7 to 12 cycles, used a sample-barcoded 5' primer plus a J-beta primer mix. TCRdb itself ran the 5' RACE reads through MiXCR, one entry per CDR3 protein. The data show about 1,000,000 distinct CDR3 sequences, 35% to 50% seen once. Sequencing used blood. Receptors were obtained from a woman aged 55-70 years in good health.

As for this clonotype: A single base separates this from a much larger clone, so it may be a read error. The chain combines TRBV11-1 with TRBJ1-5; 7 bases line up with TRBD1. Per germline, CDR1 SGHAT and CDR2 FQDESV (reference sequence). This CDR3 contains 13 residues. CDR3 sequence reads: CASSAGRGQPRHF. The CDR3 DNA sequence: TGTGCCAGCAGCGCAGGGCGGGGACAGCCCCGGCATTTT. Drawing the rest from reference TRBV11-1 and TRBJ1-5, the complete variable domain is EAEVAQSPRYKITEKSQAVAFWCDPISGHATLYWYRQILGQGPELLVQFQDESVVDDSQLPKDRFSAERLKGVDSTLKIQPAELGDSAMYLCASSAGRGQPRHFGDGTRLSIL.

The table lists this clonotype with a few counts. The V and J genes are TRBV7-2 and TRBJ2-7, with 10 nucleotides matching TRBD1. The V segment lost 6 bases and the J segment 5 bases; nucleotides outside the gene matches: 7. CDR3 length equals 14 residues. CDR1 SGHTA and CDR2 FQGNSA come from the germline V gene. CDR3 amino acids: CASSYRTGGHEQYF. Written as DNA, the CDR3 is TGTGCCAGCAGTTATAGGACAGGGGGGCACGAGCAGTACTTC.

The V gene is TRBV7-9, the J gene TRBJ2-3; no firm D call. The CDR3 has 13 amino acids. Trimming cost V 5 bases and J 5 bases, with 11 bases left between them. Germline V gene data show CDR1 as SEHNR and CDR2 as FQNEAQ (reference sequence). CDR3: CASSTYPQDTQYF. As DNA, the CDR3 is TGTGCCAGCAGCACCTACCCCCAAGATACGCAGTATTTT.

V is TRBV6-2 or TRBV6-3 and J is TRBJ2-3; D remains unclear. Germline V gene sequence: CDR1 MNHEY, CDR2 SVGEGT. CDR3 length equals 18 residues. Trimming removed 4 bases from V and 0 bases from J, with 20 bases in between. The CDR3 sequence is CASSFRRIPEGSTDTQYF. The CDR3 DNA follows: TGTGCCAGCAGTTTTCGACGCATTCCGGAAGGTAGCACAGATACGCAGTATTTT.

In regard to this clonotype: Just one base apart from a much larger clone, this may be a read error. The gene calls are TRBV29-1 and TRBJ2-7; 10 bases agree with TRBD1. Germline V CDR1 and CDR2: SQVTM, ANQGSEA. The CDR3 consists of 11 residues. CDR3 nucleotide sequence: TGCGGATGGACAGGGGGGAATGAGCAGTACTTC. It translates to CGWTGGNEQYF.

The chain recombines TRBV20-1 with TRBJ2-6; D remains ambiguous. Trimming took off 0 bases at V and 3 bases at J, with 9 bases between the two ends. This CDR3 is 15 amino acids long. The V gene's germline CDR1 is DFQATT and CDR2 SNEGSKA (reference sequence). The CDR3 sequence is CSARDVTHGANVLTF. In nucleotides, the CDR3 is TGCAGTGCTAGAGATGTGACTCATGGGGCCAACGTCCTGACTTTC.

This chain connects TRBV20-1 to TRBJ2-1; D gene unclear. The CDR3 loop spans 11 amino acids. V lost 6 bases, J lost 6 bases, and 9 bases lay in between. Germline V gene sequence: CDR1 DFQATT, CDR2 SNEGSKA (reference sequence). The chain's CDR3 is CSAPPGNEQFF. The DNA for the CDR3 is TGCAGTGCACCCCCTGGCAATGAGCAGTTCTTC.

This rearrangement joins TRBV2 to TRBJ1-4, with unresolved D. CDR1 is SNHLY and CDR2 is FYNNEI in the germline V gene. The CDR3 has 13 residues. The V end lost 2 bases, the J end lost 5 bases, and 6 bases lay between the germline ends. CDR3 nucleotide sequence: TGTGCCAGCAGTGAACGGAAAAATGAAAAACTGTTTTTT. Encoded protein: CASSERKNEKLFF.

The chain has TRBV10-3 and TRBJ2-1, with TRBD2 identical over 10 bases. The CDR3 covers 15 residues. With 4 bases clipped from V and 7 bases from J, the junction kept 7 bases outside the gene matches. The V gene's germline CDR1 is ENHRY and CDR2 SYGVKD. CDR3 protein: CAISAVGTSANEQFF. The CDR3 coding sequence is TGTGCCATCAGTGCGGTCGGGACTAGCGCTAATGAGCAGTTCTTC.

The rearrangement links TRBV30 to TRBJ2-1; 9 nucleotides agree with TRBD2. Gene TRBJ2-7 matches the end of the DNA better, so the J call may be wrong. Per the germline V gene, CDR1 is GTSNPN and CDR2 is SVGIG (reference sequence). The CDR3 contains 16 residues. The DNA of the CDR3 is TGTGCCTGGAGTGTACTAGCGGGTCCTACCGGCTACGAGCAGTACTTC. Its protein product is CAWSVLAGPTGYEQYF.

This clonotype turned up a few times. The gene calls are TRBV10-3 and TRBJ2-4, with a tentative D call TRBD1 (5 bases). The CDR3 sequence is 16 residues long. The germline gives CDR1 ENHRY, CDR2 SYGVKD. The V gene lost 1 base and the J gene lost 0 bases, with 10 bases spanning the gap. Here the CDR3 reads CAISEFSGLAKNIQYF. CDR3 DNA sequence: TGTGCCATCAGTGAGTTTTCAGGGTTAGCCAAAAACATTCAGTACTTC.

This clonotype was counted a few times. The chain combines TRBV10-3 with TRBJ2-7; the D gene is possibly TRBD2 (6 bases). The CDR3 sequence is 13 residues long. Germline V CDR1 and CDR2: ENHRY, SYGVKD. V dropped 5 bases and J dropped 3 bases, with 11 bases sitting between them. CDR3 protein: CAISRAGNYEQYF. The CDR3 DNA sequence: TGTGCCATCAGTCGAGCGGGTAACTACGAGCAGTACTTC.

The gene calls are TRBV12-3 or TRBV12-4 and TRBJ1-6, with 7 nucleotides matching TRBD1. The CDR3 has 15 residues. V lost 0 bases to trimming and J lost 9 bases; unmatched junction nucleotides: 5. CDR3 sequence reads: CASSLATGFGSPLHF. DNA for the CDR3: TGTGCCAGCAGTTTAGCGACAGGGTTTGGTTCACCCCTCCACTTT.

Concerning this clonotype itself: A read error may account for a junction end that differs from germline. The chain carries TRBV29-1 and TRBJ2-3, with no clear D. The CDR3 length is 14 residues. Germline lookup yields CDR1 SQVTM and CDR2 ANQGSEA. CDR3 nucleotide sequence: TGCAGCGTCCGTACTCTAATTAGCACAGCTACGCAGTATTTT. It is translated as CSVRTLISTATQYF.

This clonotype showed up just a few times. The rearrangement links TRBV20-1 to TRBJ2-5; D unresolved. Germline V CDR1 and CDR2: DFQATT, SNEGSKA (reference sequence). Trimming left V 1 base short and J 5 bases short, with 11 bases between. This CDR3 is built from 13 residues. This CDR3 reads CSARGLRAETQYF. CDR3 sequence (DNA): TGCAGTGCTAGAGGGTTACGGGCGGAGACCCAGTACTTC.